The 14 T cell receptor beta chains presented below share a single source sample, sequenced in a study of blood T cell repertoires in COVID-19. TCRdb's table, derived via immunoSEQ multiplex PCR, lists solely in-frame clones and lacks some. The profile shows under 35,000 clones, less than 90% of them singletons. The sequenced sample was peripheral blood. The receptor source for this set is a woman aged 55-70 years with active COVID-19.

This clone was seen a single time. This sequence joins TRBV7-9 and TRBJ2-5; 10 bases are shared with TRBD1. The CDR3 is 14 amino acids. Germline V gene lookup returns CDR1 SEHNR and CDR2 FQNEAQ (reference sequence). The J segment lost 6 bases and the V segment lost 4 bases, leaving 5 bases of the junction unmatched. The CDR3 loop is CASSSTGGAQTQYF. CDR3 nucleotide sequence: TGTGCCAGCAGCTCGACAGGGGGCGCACAGACCCAGTACTTC. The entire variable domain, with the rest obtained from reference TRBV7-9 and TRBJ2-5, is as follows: DTGVSQNPRHKITKRGQNVTFRCDPISEHNRLYWYRQTLGQGPEFLTYFQNEAQLEKSRLLSDRFSAERPKGSFSTLEIQRTEQGDSAMYLCASSSTGGAQTQYFGPGTRLLVL.

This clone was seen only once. The CDR3 DNA reads TGTGCCAGCAGCGTAGGGACAACTACAGATACGCAGTATTTT. Protein sequence: CASSVGTTTDTQYF. The V gene is TRBV7-8, the J gene TRBJ2-3, with D maybe TRBD1 (6 bases). Between the trimmed V and J ends, which lost 5 bases and 3 bases, there was a span of 12 bases. Per the germline V gene, CDR1 is SGHVS and CDR2 is FQNEAQ. The CDR3 runs to 14 residues.

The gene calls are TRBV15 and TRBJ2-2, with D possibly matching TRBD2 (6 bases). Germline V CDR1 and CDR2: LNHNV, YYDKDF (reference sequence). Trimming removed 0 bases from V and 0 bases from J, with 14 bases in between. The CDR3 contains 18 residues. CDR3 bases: TGTGCCACCAGCAGAGACAGATTCAGCGGGTCGAACACCGGGGAGCTGTTTTTT. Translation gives CATSRDRFSGSNTGELFF.

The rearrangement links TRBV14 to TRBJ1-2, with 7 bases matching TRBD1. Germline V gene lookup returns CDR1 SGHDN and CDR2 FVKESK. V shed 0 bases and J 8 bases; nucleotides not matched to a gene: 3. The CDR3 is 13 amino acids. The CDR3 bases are TGTGCCAGCAGCCAAGAGGACAGGTTCGGCTACACCTTC. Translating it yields CASSQEDRFGYTF.

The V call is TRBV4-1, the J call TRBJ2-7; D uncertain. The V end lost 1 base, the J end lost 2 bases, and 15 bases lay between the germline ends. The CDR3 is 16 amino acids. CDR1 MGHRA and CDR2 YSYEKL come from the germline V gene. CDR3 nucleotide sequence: TGCGCCAGCAGCCAAGTTGCCCATCAGGCCACCTACGAGCAGTACTTC. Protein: CASSQVAHQATYEQYF.

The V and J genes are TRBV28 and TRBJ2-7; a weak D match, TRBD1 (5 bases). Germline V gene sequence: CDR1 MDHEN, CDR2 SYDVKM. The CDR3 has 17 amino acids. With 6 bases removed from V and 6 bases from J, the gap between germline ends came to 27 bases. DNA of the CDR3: TGTGCCAGCAGGCGAGACAGAGCCCCTTCCCGTTCTATCGAGCAGTACTTC. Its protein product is CASRRDRAPSRSIEQYF. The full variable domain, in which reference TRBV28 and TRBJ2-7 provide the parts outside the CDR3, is DVKVTQSSRYLVKRTGEKVFLECVQDMDHENMFWYRQDPGLGLRLIYFSYDVKMKEKGDIPEGYSVSREKKERFSLILESASTNQTSMYLCASRRDRAPSRSIEQYFGPGTRLTVT.

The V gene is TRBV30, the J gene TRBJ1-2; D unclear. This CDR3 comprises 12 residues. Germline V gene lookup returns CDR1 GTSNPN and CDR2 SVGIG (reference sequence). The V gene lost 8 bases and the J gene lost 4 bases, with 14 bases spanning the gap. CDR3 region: CARMGGIYGYTF. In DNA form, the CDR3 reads TGTGCCCGGATGGGAGGCATCTATGGCTACACCTTC.

The CDR3 bases are TGTGCCAGCAGTTTCGTCGAGACCCAGTACTTC. Translation gives CASSFVETQYF. The rearrangement joins TRBV12-3 or TRBV12-4 to TRBJ2-5; D remains ambiguous. Deletions cut 3 bases from V and 5 bases from J, with 4 bases between. This CDR3 contains 11 residues.

The CDR3 DNA reads TGTGCCAGCAGTGTAGAGGGAGGAAACAATCAGCCCCAGCATTTT. As protein: CASSVEGGNNQPQHF. The V and J genes are TRBV2 and TRBJ1-5; no clear D. Trimming removed 4 bases from V and 3 bases from J, with 13 bases in between. CDR1 is SNHLY and CDR2 is FYNNEI in the germline V gene. The length of the CDR3 is 15 residues.

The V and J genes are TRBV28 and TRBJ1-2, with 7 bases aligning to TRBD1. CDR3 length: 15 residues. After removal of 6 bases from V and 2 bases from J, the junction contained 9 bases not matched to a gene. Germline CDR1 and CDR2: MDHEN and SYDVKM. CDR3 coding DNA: TGTGCCAGCAGCCCGACCGGGACAGCGAACTATGGCTACACCTTC. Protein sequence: CASSPTGTANYGYTF.

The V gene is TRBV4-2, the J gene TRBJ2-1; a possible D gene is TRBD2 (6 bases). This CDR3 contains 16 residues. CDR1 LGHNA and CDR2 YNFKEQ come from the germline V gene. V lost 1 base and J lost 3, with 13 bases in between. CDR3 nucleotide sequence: TGTGCCAGCAGCCAAGTGTCTAGCGCTAACTACAATGAGCAGTTCTTC. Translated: CASSQVSSANYNEQFF.

DNA for the CDR3: TGTGCCAGCAATACAGGCGGCTGGGGCTACACCTTC. It translates to CASNTGGWGYTF. This chain joins TRBV6-5 and TRBJ1-2; a possible D gene is TRBD1 (5 bases). The CDR3 is 12 residues long. Trimming removed 7 bases at V and 8 bases at J, with 14 bases between. Looked up from germline, CDR1 is MNHEY and CDR2 is SVGAGI.

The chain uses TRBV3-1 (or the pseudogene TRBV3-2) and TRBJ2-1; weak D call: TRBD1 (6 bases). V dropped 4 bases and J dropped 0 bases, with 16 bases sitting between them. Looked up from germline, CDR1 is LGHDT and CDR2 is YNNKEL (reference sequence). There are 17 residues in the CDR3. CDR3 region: CASSRSTGIGSYNEQFF. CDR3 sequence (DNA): TGTGCCAGCAGCCGTTCAACAGGGATAGGCTCCTACAATGAGCAGTTCTTC.

The CDR3 bases are TGTGCCAGCAGCTTTGGGCAGGGGGCAAACTATGGCTACACCTTC. The encoded protein is CASSFGQGANYGYTF. The chain is built from TRBV5-5 and TRBJ1-2, with 8 bases lining up with TRBD1. The CDR3 extends over 15 amino acids. Germline CDR1 is SGHKS and CDR2 is YYEKEE (reference sequence). J lost 2 bases, V lost 2 bases, and 5 bases had no gene match.